The source of this TCR beta chain is a study of regulatory T cells in long-lasting Graves disease. CDR1 is SGDLS and CDR2 is YYNGEE in the germline V gene. V was clipped by 7 bases and J by 1 base, with 14 bases between them. There are 14 residues in the CDR3. Documented time point: newly diagnosed GD, antithyroid drugs for less than 3 months. TCR sequences were obtained from RNA taken from PBMCs. This clonotype appeared many times. HTBI primers from iRepertoire and Arm-PCR of CDR3 regions yielded the TCR beta libraries. TCRdb reprocessed the multiplex PCR reads with MiXCR, giving one entry per CDR3 protein. The profile covers about 400,000 distinct CDR3 sequences, with approximately 15% appearing a single time and about 7.8% taken by the ten largest. This sample also belongs to another study, concerning T cells in Graves' hyperthyroidism and ophthalmopathy. From that paper: For the diagnoses, clinical symptoms, serum thyroxine and TRAb, thyroid ultrasound and orbital computed tomography were used.

Sequenced material: peripheral blood mononuclear cells (PBMCs), taken at new diagnosis, from a patient treated with antithyroid drugs. This TCR was recovered from a woman between 40 and 55 years old with Graves disease. This chain joins TRBV9 and TRBJ1-1; possible D gene TRBD1, 6 bases. The CDR3 here is CASRPGQTNTEAFF. The CDR3 bases are TGTGCCAGCCGTCCGGGACAAACGAACACTGAAGCTTTCTTT.